This passage covers 28 T cell receptor beta chains from one sample sequenced in a study of T-cell memory formation after mild COVID-19. TCRdb ran MiXCR on the 5' RACE reads and lists one entry per CDR3 protein. The data contain about 410,000 distinct CDR3 sequences, under 20% of them singletons. Material: PBMCs or a T cell subset sorted from them (not recorded which). Source of these receptors: a man younger than 35 who had mild COVID-19 (a few samples of this study predate the infection). Cell type and time point are not known.

In its sample, this clonotype was seen a few times. The chain uses TRBV18 and TRBJ2-7; maybe TRBD1 (5 bases). The V gene's germline CDR1 is KGHSH and CDR2 LQKENI. Trimming left V 0 bases short and J 12 bases short, with 15 bases between. The CDR3 is made up of 13 amino acids. The CDR3 sequence is CASSPPPGQTLYV. The CDR3 DNA reads as TGTGCCAGCTCACCACCGCCAGGGCAGACCTTGTACGTC.

Only a few counts were recorded for this clonotype. This chain joins TRBV6-5 and TRBJ1-5; tentative D call: TRBD1 (5 bases). V was clipped by 6 bases and J by 10 bases, with 13 bases between them. Looked up from germline, CDR1 is MNHEY and CDR2 is SVGAGI. The CDR3 runs 12 residues. CDR3 amino acids: CASRLPGGPQHF. In nucleotides, the CDR3 is TGTGCCAGCAGGCTCCCGGGGGGACCCCAGCATTTT.

This clonotype was found many times. This rearrangement joins TRBV19 to TRBJ2-4, with D hard to call. This CDR3 comprises 16 residues. Per the germline V gene, CDR1 is LNHDA and CDR2 is SQIVND (reference sequence). Trimming pared 6 bases from V and 0 bases from J, leaving 15 bases between. CDR3 in DNA: TGTGCCAGTAGCTGGCGGACCAAGGAAGCCAAAAACATTCAGTACTTC. The encoded protein is CASSWRTKEAKNIQYF. Looking up the rest from reference TRBV19 and TRBJ2-4 gives the full variable domain: DGGITQSPKYLFRKEGQNVTLSCEQNLNHDAMYWYRQDPGQGLRLIYYSQIVNDFQKGDIAEGYSVSREKKESFPLTVTSAQKNPTAFYLCASSWRTKEAKNIQYFGAGTRLSVL.

This clonotype was seen a handful of times. The CDR3: CASSFPGHGDTQYF. DNA for the CDR3: TGTGCCAGCAGTTTTCCGGGGCATGGAGATACGCAGTATTTT. The gene calls are TRBV28 and TRBJ2-3; D could derive from TRBD1 or TRBD2 (5 bases each). Germline CDR1 reads MDHEN; CDR2 reads SYDVKM. The length of the CDR3 is 14 residues. Between the trimmed V and J ends, which lost 3 bases and 5 bases, there was a span of 12 bases.

This chain links TRBV11-2 with TRBJ1-1; D is undetermined. Germline V gene lookup returns CDR1 SGHAT and CDR2 FQNNGV. The germline V and J ends were trimmed by 4 bases and 0 bases, with 12 bases remaining between them. This CDR3 has 15 residues. The CDR3 is CASSSNGMLNTEAFF. CDR3 bases: TGTGCCAGCAGCTCCAACGGGATGTTGAACACTGAAGCTTTCTTT.

This sequence joins TRBV29-1 and TRBJ2-5; unclear D gene. Germline V gene lookup returns CDR1 SQVTM and CDR2 ANQGSEA. Trimming stripped 2 bases from V and 3 bases from J, with 7 bases between. The CDR3 runs 12 residues. The CDR3 region has the DNA TGCAGCGTTGAATCGGCAGAAGAGACCCAGTACTTC. Translation: CSVESAEETQYF.

The chain carries TRBV5-1 and TRBJ2-7; TRBD1 might be the D (6 bases). CDR3 length: 15 residues. Germline-derived CDR1 and CDR2 are SGHRS and YFSETQ. Trimming took 0 bases from V and 3 from J, leaving 13 bases between them. The CDR3 nucleotides read TGCGCCAGCAGCTTGGGTGGGGGCGATAGCTACGAGCAGTACTTC. Protein sequence: CASSLGGGDSYEQYF.

The gene calls are TRBV11-2 and TRBJ1-2; a possible D gene is TRBD1 (5 bases). Looked up from germline, CDR1 is SGHAT and CDR2 is FQNNGV. The CDR3 is 14 amino acids. Trimming pared 4 bases from V and 8 bases from J, leaving 17 bases between. The CDR3 region is CASSSSHRTSGYTF. Here the CDR3 DNA reads TGTGCCAGCAGCTCTTCCCACAGGACTAGCGGCTACACCTTC.

The chain joins TRBV5-1 to TRBJ1-1; D is unclear. V was pared by 5 bases and J by 3 bases, with 11 bases between. The germline V gene has CDR1 SGHRS and CDR2 YFSETQ. The CDR3 runs to 13 residues. CDR3 sequence reads: CASSRWGDTEAFF. In DNA form, the CDR3 reads TGCGCCAGCAGTCGTTGGGGAGACACTGAAGCTTTCTTT.

The CDR3 loop is CAISESTLTYGYTF. CDR3 DNA: TGTGCCATCAGTGAGTCGACCCTGACCTATGGCTACACCTTC. The chain couples TRBV10-3 to TRBJ1-2; D uncertain. CDR3 size: 14 residues. Trimming cost V 0 bases and J 4 bases, with 9 bases left between them. Germline CDR1 reads ENHRY; CDR2 reads SYGVKD.

V gene TRBV5-1 combines with J gene TRBJ1-1; tentative D call: TRBD1 (5 bases). Germline CDR1 SGHRS, CDR2 YFSETQ. There are 14 residues in the CDR3. V shed 4 bases and J shed 1 base, with 11 bases lying between them. The CDR3 nucleotides are TGCGCCAGCAGCGGGGGGACGGAGAACACTGAAGCTTTCTTT. It encodes CASSGGTENTEAFF.

The gene calls are TRBV2 and TRBJ2-7; TRBD1 might be the D (5 bases). Trimming left V 9 bases short and J 2 bases short, with 8 bases between. The CDR3 is 11 amino acids. Germline V lookup: CDR1 SNHLY, CDR2 FYNNEI. DNA of the CDR3: TGTGCCAGTACGGACACCTACGAGCAGTACTTC. Its translation is CASTDTYEQYF.

This clonotype showed up just a few times. The chain is built from TRBV5-6 and TRBJ2-1; D ambiguous. Germline CDR1 SGHDT, CDR2 YYEEEE. V was clipped by 0 bases and J by 2 bases, with 9 bases between them. This CDR3 region has 15 residues. The CDR3 coding sequence is TGTGCCAGCAGCTTGGGTCCCACTGCCTACAATGAGCAGTTCTTC. It yields the protein CASSLGPTAYNEQFF. The full variable domain, in which reference TRBV5-6 and TRBJ2-1 provide the parts outside the CDR3, is DAGVTQSPTHLIKTRGQQVTLRCSPKSGHDTVSWYQQALGQGPQFIFQYYEEEERQRGNFPDRFSGHQFPNYSSELNVNALLLGDSALYLCASSLGPTAYNEQFFGPGTRLTVL.

The chain has TRBV5-1 and TRBJ1-6; 7 bases line up with TRBD1. The germline V gene has CDR1 SGHRS and CDR2 YFSETQ. V shed 4 bases and J 7 bases; nucleotides not matched to a gene: 8. The CDR3 is 15 amino acids. The CDR3 spells CASSPTGVGNSPLHF. The DNA of the CDR3 is TGCGCCAGCAGCCCAACAGGGGTGGGGAATTCACCCCTCCACTTT.

The gene calls are TRBV21-1 and TRBJ2-7; the D call TRBD1 from the table was never checked on the DNA. TRBV21-1 is assigned pseudogene status. The CDR3 sequence is 15 residues long. The chain's CDR3 is CASSFHRGRTYEQYF. CDR3 DNA: TGTGCCAGCAGCTTCCACAGGGGGCGAACCTACGAGCAGTACTTC.

The chain joins TRBV7-6 to TRBJ2-1; the D gene is possibly TRBD1 (7 bases). CDR3 length: 14 residues. The germline CDR1 and CDR2 sequences are SGHVS and FNYEAQ. The V gene lost 5 bases and the J gene lost 6 bases, with 14 bases spanning the gap. The CDR3 here is CASSRGTAGNEQFF. For the CDR3, the DNA is TGTGCCAGCAGCCGGGGGACAGCCGGCAATGAGCAGTTCTTC.

The chain combines TRBV7-3 with TRBJ1-2, with TRBD1 as a possible D gene (5 bases). CDR3 size: 15 residues. Germline loops: CDR1 SGHTA, CDR2 FQGTGA. Trimming pared 5 bases from V and 1 base from J, leaving 14 bases between. The CDR3 region is CASSPTGTDNYGYTF. The CDR3 coding sequence is TGTGCCAGCAGCCCGACCGGGACGGATAACTATGGCTACACCTTC.

This clonotype was detected only a few times. The V and J genes are TRBV27 and TRBJ2-4; D gene ambiguous. The CDR3 has 17 amino acids. With 2 bases removed from V and 3 bases from J, the gap between germline ends came to 17 bases. The germline V gene has CDR1 MNHEY and CDR2 SMNVEV (reference sequence). DNA for the CDR3: TGTGCCAGCAGTTTAAGAGGTGGATCCGTAAGCAAAAACATTCAGTACTTC. It encodes CASSLRGGSVSKNIQYF.

This chain connects TRBV6-5 to TRBJ2-7; the match to TRBD1 covers 8 bases. Germline V gives CDR1 MNHEY, CDR2 SVGAGI. The length of the CDR3 is 14 residues. Unmatched junction bases numbered 10, after V lost 5 bases and J lost 7 bases. CDR3 residues: CASSRGQGVREQYF. The CDR3 nucleotides are TGTGCCAGCAGTCGAGGACAGGGCGTTAGGGAGCAGTACTTC.

The DNA for the CDR3 is TGTGCCAGCAGTGAACACAGGTCCTATGGCTACACCTTC. Its translation is CASSEHRSYGYTF. The V gene is TRBV25-1, the J gene TRBJ1-2; D possibly corresponds to TRBD1 (5 bases). CDR1 is MGHDK, CDR2 SYGVNS, per germline. The CDR3 runs to 13 residues. The V end was cut by 2 bases, the J end by 4 bases, with 8 bases between.

This clonotype has only a few counts. This chain connects TRBV28 to TRBJ1-1; D uncertain. The V gene's germline CDR1 is MDHEN and CDR2 SYDVKM. V lost 1 base and J 11 bases, leaving 17 bases between the germline ends. The CDR3 totals 14 residues. CDR3 residues: CASSLLGQAFGAFF. The CDR3 nucleotides are TGTGCCAGCAGTTTATTAGGTCAGGCCTTCGGGGCTTTCTTT.

The chain uses TRBV7-9 and TRBJ1-4; 9 nucleotides line up with TRBD1. Per germline, CDR1 SEHNR and CDR2 FQNEAQ (reference sequence). V trimming: 4 bases; J trimming: 5 bases; junction bases outside the gene matches: 5. The length of the CDR3 is 15 residues. CDR3 DNA: TGTGCCAGCAGCTCGGGACAGGGAGGGAATGAAAAACTGTTTTTT. It codes for CASSSGQGGNEKLFF.

J is TRBJ1-3 and V is TRBV7-9; D remains ambiguous. The germline V gene has CDR1 SEHNR and CDR2 FQNEAQ (reference sequence). The V end was cut by 6 bases, the J end by 0 bases, with 12 bases between. CDR3 length: 15 residues. The CDR3 reads CASREDGYSGNTIYF. CDR3 nucleotides: TGTGCCAGCAGGGAGGACGGGTACTCTGGAAACACCATATATTTT. The full variable domain, its missing parts supplied by reference TRBV7-9 and TRBJ1-3, is DTGVSQNPRHKITKRGQNVTFRCDPISEHNRLYWYRQTLGQGPEFLTYFQNEAQLEKSRLLSDRFSAERPKGSFSTLEIQRTEQGDSAMYLCASREDGYSGNTIYFGEGSWLTVV.

The V call is TRBV5-6, the J call TRBJ2-5; a possible D gene is TRBD1 (5 bases). In germline, CDR1 is SGHDT, CDR2 YYEEEE. This CDR3 has 12 amino acids. V was shortened by 2 bases and J by 8 bases, with 10 bases between the two germline ends. The CDR3 region is CASSFLQGTQYF. The DNA of the CDR3 is TGTGCCAGCAGCTTCCTCCAGGGAACCCAGTACTTC. Combining the CDR3 with reference TRBV5-6 and TRBJ2-5 gives the whole variable domain DAGVTQSPTHLIKTRGQQVTLRCSPKSGHDTVSWYQQALGQGPQFIFQYYEEEERQRGNFPDRFSGHQFPNYSSELNVNALLLGDSALYLCASSFLQGTQYFGPGTRLLVL.

This clonotype came up a few times. The V call is TRBV12-3 or TRBV12-4, the J call TRBJ2-2, with TRBD2 matching over 8 bases. This CDR3 has 15 amino acids. The V segment lost 3 bases and the J segment 4 bases; nucleotides outside the gene matches: 4. The CDR3 sequence: CASSFRLAGTGELFF. CDR3 bases: TGTGCCAGCAGTTTTAGGCTAGCGGGCACCGGGGAGCTGTTTTTT.

This clonotype was recorded a few times. This rearrangement joins TRBV28 to TRBJ2-3; possible D gene TRBD2, 5 bases. V lost 5 bases to trimming and J lost 0 bases, with 9 bases between them. Germline CDR1 MDHEN, CDR2 SYDVKM. The CDR3 has 14 amino acids. CDR3: CASSLADSTDTQYF. The CDR3 region has the DNA TGTGCCAGCAGTCTAGCCGATAGCACAGATACGCAGTATTTT.

The rearrangement uses TRBV12-3 or TRBV12-4 and TRBJ1-4, with 7 bases fitting TRBD1. The CDR3 sequence is 14 residues long. V gave up 0 bases and J gave up 8 bases; unmatched junction bases: 3. CDR3 sequence reads: CASSLAGGLEKLFF. For the CDR3, the DNA is TGTGCCAGCAGTTTAGCAGGGGGCCTGGAAAAACTGTTTTTT.

The chain is built from TRBV6-2 or TRBV6-3 and TRBJ1-1; possible D gene TRBD1, 6 bases. Between the trimmed V and J ends, which lost 2 bases and 5 bases, there was a span of 12 bases. CDR3 length equals 14 residues. CDR1 is MNHEY and CDR2 is SVGEGT in the germline V gene. In DNA form, the CDR3 reads TGTGCCAGCAGTTACCGGAGGGGGTCAACTGAAGCTTTCTTT. The encoded protein is CASSYRRGSTEAFF.